The 22 T cell receptor beta chains below all came from one sample that was sequenced in a study of T cell repertoires in cytomegalovirus infection. TCRdb reprocessed the reads via MiXCR and lists one record per CDR3 protein. This table holds 300,000 or so distinct CDR3 sequences, 20% to 30% found once. The antigens these receptors bind are not known. Sample: cultured PBMCs, taken from culture after CMV antigen stimulation. All receptors derive from a human donor in good health (CMV status not recorded). Some clones in this sample may be carry-over from other donors' samples.

This clonotype was counted only a few times. J is TRBJ2-4 and V is TRBV27, with 10 bases that match TRBD2. Germline V gene data show CDR1 as MNHEY and CDR2 as SMNVEV (reference sequence). V lost 5 bases and J lost 4; bases outside the gene matches: 8. The CDR3 is 16 amino acids. CDR3: CASSPRVAGGKNIQYF. CDR3 nucleotides: TGTGCCAGCAGTCCCCGAGTAGCGGGAGGAAAAAACATTCAGTACTTC.

This clonotype occurred many times. The chain employs TRBV7-2 and TRBJ1-2; 9 nucleotides match TRBD1. Germline-derived CDR1 and CDR2 are SGHTA and FQGNSA. This CDR3 is built from 15 residues. J lost 6 bases, V lost 5 bases, and 10 bases had no gene match. The CDR3: CASSPRGQGTDGYTF. The CDR3 DNA sequence: TGTGCCAGCAGCCCCCGGGGACAGGGAACGGATGGCTACACCTTC.

This clonotype was seen only a few times. The chain couples TRBV7-9 to TRBJ1-5; D gene uncertain. Trimming pared 4 bases from V and 0 bases from J, leaving 7 bases between. Germline V gene sequence: CDR1 SEHNR, CDR2 FQNEAQ (reference sequence). The CDR3 covers 14 residues. The CDR3 sequence: CASSSDNSNQPQHF. The CDR3, as DNA: TGTGCCAGCAGCTCAGACAATAGCAATCAGCCCCAGCATTTT.

This clonotype was seen a handful of times. The rearrangement links TRBV6-1 to TRBJ1-2, with 7 bases that match TRBD1. This CDR3 contains 13 residues. With V trimmed by 6 bases and J by 4 bases, 5 bases remained unmatched. Germline-derived CDR1 and CDR2 are MNHNS and SASEGT. In nucleotides, the CDR3 is TGTGCCAGCAGCCCAGGGGGGCCCTATGGCTACACCTTC. It codes for CASSPGGPYGYTF.

This sequence joins TRBV10-3 and TRBJ1-1; 11 bases map to TRBD1. This CDR3 is 13 amino acids long. CDR1 is ENHRY, CDR2 SYGVKD, per germline. V was clipped by 10 bases and J by 8 bases; unmatched bases: 9. CDR3 residues: CASGGQGATEAFF. The CDR3 coding sequence is TGTGCCAGCGGCGGACAGGGGGCGACCGAAGCTTTCTTT.

In this sample, this clonotype turned up many times. The rearrangement links TRBV11-2 to TRBJ2-1; 7 bases match TRBD1. The CDR3 totals 14 residues. J gave up 9 bases and V 4 bases, and 9 bases lay outside the gene matches. Per germline, CDR1 SGHAT and CDR2 FQNNGV. The CDR3 coding sequence is TGTGCCAGCAGCTCCCTTACAGGGGACCCTGAGCAGTTCTTC. This encodes CASSSLTGDPEQFF.

The chain employs TRBV11-2 and TRBJ2-2; 7 bases align to TRBD2. The V gene's germline CDR1 is SGHAT and CDR2 FQNNGV. J lost 4 bases, V lost 6 bases, and 11 bases had no gene match. The CDR3 is 16 residues long. The DNA for the CDR3 is TGTGCCAGCAGGACCGCGGGGAGCGGGGTCACCGGGGAGCTGTTTTTT. This sequence encodes CASRTAGSGVTGELFF.

This rearrangement joins TRBV7-3 to TRBJ2-3, with 12 bases that match TRBD1. There are 19 residues in the CDR3. The germline gives CDR1 SGHTA, CDR2 FQGTGA. V was pared by 5 bases and J by 1 base, with 13 bases of the junction left unmatched. The CDR3 is CASSPRGTGGALGTDTQYF. The CDR3 DNA sequence: TGTGCCAGCAGCCCCAGAGGGACAGGGGGCGCACTGGGCACAGATACGCAGTATTTT.

This clonotype was counted a few times. The J gene is TRBJ1-6, the V gene TRBV27; D ambiguous. V was pared by 0 bases and J by 5 bases, with 8 bases between. Per germline, CDR1 MNHEY and CDR2 SMNVEV (reference sequence). The length of the CDR3 is 15 residues. The CDR3 sequence is CASSLSEVNNSPLHF. The CDR3 DNA reads TGTGCCAGCAGTTTATCAGAGGTTAATAATTCACCCCTCCACTTT.

The genes are TRBV7-2 and TRBJ1-1, with D perhaps TRBD1 (6 bases). The CDR3 extends over 16 amino acids. The V gene lost 5 bases and the J gene lost 0 bases, with 16 bases spanning the gap. Per germline, CDR1 SGHTA and CDR2 FQGNSA. The CDR3 is CASSRRDTGLNTEAFF. The CDR3 nucleotides read TGTGCCAGCAGCCGCCGGGACACAGGCTTGAACACTGAAGCTTTCTTT.

The gene calls are TRBV19 and TRBJ2-5; weak D call: TRBD1 (6 bases). The CDR3 runs to 14 residues. CDR1 is LNHDA and CDR2 is SQIVND in the germline V gene (reference sequence). CDR3 region: CATHTGFGEETQYF. The CDR3 DNA reads as TGTGCAACGCATACAGGGTTTGGTGAAGAGACCCAGTACTTC. Drawing the rest from reference TRBV19 and TRBJ2-5, the complete variable domain is DGGITQSPKYLFRKEGQNVTLSCEQNLNHDAMYWYRQDPGQGLRLIYYSQIVNDFQKGDIAEGYSVSREKKESFPLTVTSAQKNPTAFYLCATHTGFGEETQYFGPGTRLLVL.

There are many counts of this clonotype. V gene TRBV12-3 or TRBV12-4 combines with J gene TRBJ2-6, with 8 bases matching TRBD2. There are 16 residues in the CDR3. V shed 6 bases and J 2 bases; nucleotides not matched to a gene: 6. Here the CDR3 reads CASRPGGNTGANVLTF. CDR3 DNA: TGTGCCAGCAGGCCGGGGGGGAATACTGGGGCCAACGTCCTGACTTTC.

The gene calls are TRBV19 and TRBJ2-5; 8 nucleotides align to TRBD1. V lost 4 bases and J lost 7; bases outside the gene matches: 5. This CDR3 contains 13 residues. The germline gives CDR1 LNHDA, CDR2 SQIVND (reference sequence). The CDR3 nucleotides read TGTGCCAGTAGTACAGGGGGCGGCGGGACCCAGTACTTC. Protein sequence: CASSTGGGGTQYF.

This clonotype occurred many times. The CDR3 coding sequence is TGTGCCAGTAGTTCTCCCCACGGGATCCACAATGAGCAGTTCTTC. As protein: CASSSPHGIHNEQFF. The chain uses TRBV19 and TRBJ2-1, with TRBD2 as a possible D gene (5 bases). V lost 5 bases and J lost 5, with 16 bases in between. Germline V gene data show CDR1 as LNHDA and CDR2 as SQIVND (reference sequence). This CDR3 comprises 15 residues.

This clonotype showed up many times. The chain uses TRBV7-2 and TRBJ2-2; a possible D gene is TRBD1 (5 bases). V lost 3 bases, J lost 6 bases, and 14 bases lay in between. CDR1 is SGHTA and CDR2 is FQGNSA in the germline V gene. The CDR3 contains 15 residues. The CDR3 sequence: CASSLAPVGPGELFF. The CDR3 coding sequence is TGTGCCAGCAGCTTGGCACCAGTGGGGCCCGGGGAGCTGTTTTTT.

The rearrangement uses TRBV15 and TRBJ1-4; 7 bases match TRBD1. The CDR3 sequence is 15 residues long. Trimming removed 3 bases from V and 0 bases from J; junction bases left unmatched: 1. Looked up from germline, CDR1 is LNHNV and CDR2 is YYDKDF (reference sequence). The CDR3 nucleotides are TGTGCCACCAGCAGCGGGACAGCAACTAATGAAAAACTGTTTTTT. This codes for CATSSGTATNEKLFF.

Many counts were recorded for this clonotype. The CDR3 protein is CASRENTGELFF. The CDR3 nucleotides read TGTGCCAGTAGAGAGAACACCGGGGAGCTGTTTTTT. The chain combines TRBV19 with TRBJ2-2; no definite D call. Germline V gene data show CDR1 as LNHDA and CDR2 as SQIVND (reference sequence). The CDR3 length is 12 residues. V lost 6 bases and J lost 1, with 3 bases in between.

This clonotype is labeled as medium-sized. The chain uses TRBV7-2 and TRBJ1-1; tentatively, D is TRBD1 (5 bases). The length of the CDR3 is 13 residues. Germline V gives CDR1 SGHTA, CDR2 FQGNSA. The V end lost 5 bases, the J end lost 10 bases, and 17 bases lay between the germline ends. Written as DNA, the CDR3 is TGTGCCAGCAGCCCAGCGGGCCGGGACCGAGCTTTCTTT. This codes for CASSPAGRDRAFF.

This clonotype has at least ten counts. The J gene is TRBJ2-3, the V gene TRBV7-2, with 10 bases identical to TRBD2. V lost 5 bases to trimming and J lost 2 bases; unmatched junction nucleotides: 7. Germline V CDR1 and CDR2: SGHTA, FQGNSA. The CDR3 sequence is 16 residues long. The CDR3: CASSENSGRNTDTQYF. The CDR3 DNA follows: TGTGCCAGCAGCGAAAATAGCGGGAGGAACACAGATACGCAGTATTTT.

The sample holds many counts of this clonotype. The chain joins TRBV11-2 to TRBJ2-3, with 14 bases aligning to TRBD2. Trimming cost V 4 bases and J 4 bases; bases outside gene matches: 16. In germline, CDR1 is SGHAT, CDR2 FQNNGV. This CDR3 contains 20 residues. The chain's CDR3 is CASSSGGWGLAGVRPDTQYF. Written as DNA, the CDR3 is TGTGCCAGCAGCTCCGGAGGATGGGGACTAGCGGGAGTCCGGCCAGATACGCAGTATTTT.

This clonotype was recorded many times. V usage is TRBV7-2 and J usage is TRBJ2-1; no clear D. Germline V gene data show CDR1 as SGHTA and CDR2 as FQGNSA. Trimming took 1 base from V and 1 from J, leaving 11 bases between them. The CDR3 is 16 residues long. CDR3 loop: CASSLVVSGSYNEQFF. The CDR3 nucleotides read TGTGCCAGCAGCTTAGTAGTAAGTGGATCCTACAATGAGCAGTTCTTC.

This clonotype was observed a few times. The chain combines TRBV12-3 or TRBV12-4 with TRBJ1-3; D not certain. Trimming took off 6 bases at V and 0 bases at J, with 12 bases between the two ends. CDR3 length: 15 amino acids. The CDR3 coding sequence is TGTGCCAGCAGAGAGGACCGAAACTCTGGAAACACCATATATTTT. Encoded protein: CASREDRNSGNTIYF.